The T cell receptor beta chain described here comes from a study of blood T cell repertoires in COVID-19. Sequencing used immunoSEQ multiplex PCR; TCRdb keeps in-frame clones, though not all of them. The table records about 150,000 clones, around 84% of them present only once. Looked up from germline, CDR1 is SQVTM and CDR2 is ANQGSEA. This CDR3 has 11 amino acids. After removal of 7 bases from V and 5 bases from J, the junction contained 1 base not matched to a gene. The receptor was derived from an elderly man with acute or convalescent COVID-19. The chain employs TRBV29-1 and TRBJ2-7; 11 nucleotides agree with TRBD1. The material sequenced was peripheral blood. The CDR3 region is CSGDRGDEQYF. The CDR3 coding sequence is TGCAGCGGGGACAGGGGGGACGAGCAGTACTTC.